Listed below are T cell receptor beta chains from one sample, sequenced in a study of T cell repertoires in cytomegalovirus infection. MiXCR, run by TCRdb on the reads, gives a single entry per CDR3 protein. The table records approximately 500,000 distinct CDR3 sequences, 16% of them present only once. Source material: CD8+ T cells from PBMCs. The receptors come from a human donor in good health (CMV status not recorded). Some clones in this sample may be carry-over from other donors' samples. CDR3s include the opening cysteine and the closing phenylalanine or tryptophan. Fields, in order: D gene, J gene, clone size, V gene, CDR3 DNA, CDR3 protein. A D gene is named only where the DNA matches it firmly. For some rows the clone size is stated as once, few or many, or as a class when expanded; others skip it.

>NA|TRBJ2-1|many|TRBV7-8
TGTGCCAGCAGCCGCCGATTCACAGGGGGGGATATGGATGAGCAGTTCTTC
CASSRRFTGGDMDEQFF
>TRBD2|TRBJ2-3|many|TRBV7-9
TGTGCCAGCATCCTCGCCGGACTAGCCAACACAGATACGCAGTATTTT
CASILAGLANTDTQYF
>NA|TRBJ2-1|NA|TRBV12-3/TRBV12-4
TGTGCCAGCGGGCTAGCCAGCTCCTACAATGAGCAGTTCTTC
CASGLASSYNEQFF
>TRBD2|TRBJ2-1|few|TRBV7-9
TGTGCCAGCAGCTTACCGGGGGGGGCCGAGCAGTTCTTC
CASSLPGGAEQFF
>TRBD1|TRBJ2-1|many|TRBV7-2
TGTGCCAGCAGCTCCTCGGACAGGGAAGATGAGCAGTTCTTC
CASSSSDREDEQFF
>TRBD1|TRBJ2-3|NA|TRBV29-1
TGCAGCGGTTCCGGGACAGTCGACTTCACAGATACGCAGTATTTT
CSGSGTVDFTDTQYF
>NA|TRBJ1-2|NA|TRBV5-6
TGTGCCAGCAGCTCCGCCCGATCTATAGGCTATGGCTACACCTTC
CASSSARSIGYGYTF
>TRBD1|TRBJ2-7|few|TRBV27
TGTGCCAGCAGTTTATCGGGACAGACCTACGAGCAGTACTTC
CASSLSGQTYEQYF
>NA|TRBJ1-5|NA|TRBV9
TGTGCCAGCGGCTCCGGAGGGGTTGGTCAGCCCCAGCATTTT
CASGSGGVGQPQHF
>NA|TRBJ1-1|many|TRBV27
TGTGCCAGCAGTTGGTCTCGGGACACTGAAGCTTTCTTT
CASSWSRDTEAFF
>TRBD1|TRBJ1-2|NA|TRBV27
TGTGCCAGCAGTTTAGTCCGGCCAGGGGGTGGTAACTATGGCTACACCTTC
CASSLVRPGGGNYGYTF
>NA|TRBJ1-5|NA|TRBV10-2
TGCGCCAGCAGCCCCCCCCCGAGGAATAGCAATCAGCCCCAGCATTTT
CASSPPPRNSNQPQHF
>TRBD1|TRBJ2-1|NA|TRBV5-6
TGTGCCAGCAGCTGGGGGACAGGGGGCTCCTACAATGAGCAGTTCTTC
CASSWGTGGSYNEQFF
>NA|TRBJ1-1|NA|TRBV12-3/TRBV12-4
TGTGCCAGCAGTTTAGCGCGGAGGGCCGGGACTTTCTTT
CASSLARRAGTFF
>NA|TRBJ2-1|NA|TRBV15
TGTGCCACCAGCAGGGACGCAAGCTACAATGAGCAGTTCTTC
CATSRDASYNEQFF
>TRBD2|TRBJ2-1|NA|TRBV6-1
TGTGCCAGCAGTGAGGGGACTAGCGGGCTACTTTTC
CASSEGTSGLLF
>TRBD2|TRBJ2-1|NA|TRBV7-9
TGTGCCAGCAGCTTATCGCGGGCTAGCGGGAGGGGAGATGAGCAGTTCTTC
CASSLSRASGRGDEQFF
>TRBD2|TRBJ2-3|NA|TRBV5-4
TGTGCCAGCAGGGGTAGCGGGAGTACAGATACGCAGTATTTT
CASRGSGSTDTQYF
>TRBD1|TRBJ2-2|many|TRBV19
TGTGCCAGTAGGGGGACAGGGATAGGCACCGGGGAGCTGTTTTTT
CASRGTGIGTGELFF
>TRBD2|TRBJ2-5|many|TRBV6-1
TGTGCCAGCAGGACTAGCGGGGGGGCCCGGGAGACCCAGTACTTC
CASRTSGGARETQYF
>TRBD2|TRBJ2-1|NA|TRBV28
TGTGCCAGCAGTTTACCCCCTGGGAGGGGAAATGAGCAGTTCTTC
CASSLPPGRGNEQFF
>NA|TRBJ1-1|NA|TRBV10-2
TGCGCCAGCAGTGGGAAACTGGCGGGGAACACTGAAGCTTTCTTT
CASSGKLAGNTEAFF
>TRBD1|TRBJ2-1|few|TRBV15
TGTGCCACCAGCACATTGACAGGGGCGGCCAATGAGCAGTTCTTC
CATSTLTGAANEQFF
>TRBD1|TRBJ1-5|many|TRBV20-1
TGCAGTGCTAGGGACCTTACAGGGGGCGCAGGTCAGCCCCAGCATTTT
CSARDLTGGAGQPQHF
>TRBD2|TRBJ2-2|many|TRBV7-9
TGTGCCAGCAGCTTAGGGGCGGGAGGATTGAACACCGGGGAGCTGTTTTTT
CASSLGAGGLNTGELFF
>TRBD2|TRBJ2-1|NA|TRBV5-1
TGCGCCAGCAGCTTGGTAAGCGGGGGGTACTACAATGAGCAGTTCTTC
CASSLVSGGYYNEQFF
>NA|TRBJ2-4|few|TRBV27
TGTGCCAGCGCTTCGGGCATTTCGCCTATTCAGTACTTC
CASASGISPIQYF
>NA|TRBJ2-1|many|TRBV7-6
TGTGCCAGCAGCTTAGAAAGGGGCGATGAGCAGTTCTTC
CASSLERGDEQFF
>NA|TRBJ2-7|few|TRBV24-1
TGTGCCACCAGTTGGGGCAACTCCTACGAGCAGTACTTC
CATSWGNSYEQYF
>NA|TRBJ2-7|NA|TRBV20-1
TGCAGTGCTAGTCCTGACGGACCGATACCCTACGAGCAGTACTTC
CSASPDGPIPYEQYF
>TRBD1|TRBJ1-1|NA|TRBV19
TGTGCCAGTAGTATGAGTGAGACAGGGGAAGCTTACTTT
CASSMSETGEAYF
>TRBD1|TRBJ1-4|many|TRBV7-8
TGTGCCAGCAGCCAGACAGGGGCTGGAAATGAAAAACTGTTTTTT
CASSQTGAGNEKLFF
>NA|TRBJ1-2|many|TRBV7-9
TGTGCCAGCAGCTTTGAGGACACTCGACATGGCTACACCTTC
CASSFEDTRHGYTF
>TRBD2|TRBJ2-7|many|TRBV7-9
TGTGCCAGCAGCCGAGCGGGGGGTGACCTCTACGAGCAGTACTTC
CASSRAGGDLYEQYF
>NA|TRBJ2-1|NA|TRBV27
TGTGCCAGCAGTTTGCAGGGCCCCTCCTACAATGAGCAGTTCTTC
CASSLQGPSYNEQFF
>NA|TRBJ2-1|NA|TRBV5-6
TGTGCCAGCAGCTTTTCCATTGGGCCACGGTTCTTC
CASSFSIGPRFF
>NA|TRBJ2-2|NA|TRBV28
TGTGCGACAGCGAACACCGGGGAGCTGTTTTTT
CATANTGELFF
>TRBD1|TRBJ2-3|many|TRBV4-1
TGCGCCAGCAGCCAAGGGGTAGGACAGGGAAGCACAGATACGCAGTATTTT
CASSQGVGQGSTDTQYF
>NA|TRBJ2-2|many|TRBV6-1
TGTGCCAGCAGCCCGCTAACCACCGGGGAGCTGTTTTTT
CASSPLTTGELFF
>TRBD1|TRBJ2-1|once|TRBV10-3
TGTGCCATCAGTGAACGGGACAGGGGGACGAATGAGCAGTTCTTC
CAISERDRGTNEQFF
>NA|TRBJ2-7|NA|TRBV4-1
TGCGCCAGCAGCCAGGGGACTCAAAGGGGTTACGAGCAGTACTTC
CASSQGTQRGYEQYF
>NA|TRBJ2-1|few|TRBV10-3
TGTGCCATCGGATGGGGCGATGAGCAGTTCTTC
CAIGWGDEQFF
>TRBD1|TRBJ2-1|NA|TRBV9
TGTGCCAGCAGCTCAGGCCGGGACAGCTCTTACAATGAGCAGTTCTTC
CASSSGRDSSYNEQFF
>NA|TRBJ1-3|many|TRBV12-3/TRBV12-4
TGTGCCAGCAGTTTGGGGAGAGACACCATATATTTT
CASSLGRDTIYF
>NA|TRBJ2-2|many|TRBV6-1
TGTGCCAGCAGTGAAGCGCAAGGTCCGGGGGAGCTGTTTTTT
CASSEAQGPGELFF
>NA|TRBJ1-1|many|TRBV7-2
TGTGCCAGCAGCTTAGCCCGGCAGAGCGAAGCTTTCTTT
CASSLARQSEAFF
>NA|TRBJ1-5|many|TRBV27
TGTGCCAGCAGTTTCAGGGGTAACAGTCAGCCCCAGCATTTT
CASSFRGNSQPQHF
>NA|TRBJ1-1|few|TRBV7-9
TGTGCCAGCAGCAACCCGGACTTGGGGGAAGCTTTCTTT
CASSNPDLGEAFF
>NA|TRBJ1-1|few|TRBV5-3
TGTGCCAGAGCCCAGAGGCCTGAAGCTTTCTTT
CARAQRPEAFF
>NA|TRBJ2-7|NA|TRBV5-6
TGTGCCAGCAGCTTGGTCCTAGCAGGCCCCTACGAGCAGTACTTC
CASSLVLAGPYEQYF
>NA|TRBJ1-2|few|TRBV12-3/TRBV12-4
TGTGCCAGCACATTTTCTCAGGGAAGAGGCTACACCTTC
CASTFSQGRGYTF
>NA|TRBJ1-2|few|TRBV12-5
TGTGCTAGTGGTTTGGCCTCGACAGCTTTGAACTATGGCTACACCTTC
CASGLASTALNYGYTF
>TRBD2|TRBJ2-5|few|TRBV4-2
TGTGCCAGCAGCCAAGAGGTAGCGGGGTTTCAAGAGACCCAGTACTTC
CASSQEVAGFQETQYF
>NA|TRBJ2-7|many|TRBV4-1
TGCGCCAGCAGCCTTTCGGGTGGTAGGCGAATGGTGGACGAGCAGTACTTC
CASSLSGGRRMVDEQYF
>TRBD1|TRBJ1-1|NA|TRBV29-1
TGCAGCGTCCTTCTTCCAGGGGGCACTAGAGGGACTGAAGCTTTCTTT
CSVLLPGGTRGTEAFF